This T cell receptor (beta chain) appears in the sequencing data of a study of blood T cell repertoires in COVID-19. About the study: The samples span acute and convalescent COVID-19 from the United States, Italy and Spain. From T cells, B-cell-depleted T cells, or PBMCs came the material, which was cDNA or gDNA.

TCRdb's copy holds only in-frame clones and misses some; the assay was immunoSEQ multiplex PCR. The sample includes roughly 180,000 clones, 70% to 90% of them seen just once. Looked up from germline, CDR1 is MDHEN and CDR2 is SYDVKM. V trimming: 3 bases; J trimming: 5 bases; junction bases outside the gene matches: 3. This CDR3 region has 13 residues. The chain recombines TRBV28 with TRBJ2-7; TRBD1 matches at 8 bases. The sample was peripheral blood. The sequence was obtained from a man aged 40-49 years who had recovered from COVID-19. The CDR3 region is CASSLDRVDEQYF. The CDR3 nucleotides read TGTGCCAGCAGTTTGGACAGGGTCGACGAGCAGTACTTC.